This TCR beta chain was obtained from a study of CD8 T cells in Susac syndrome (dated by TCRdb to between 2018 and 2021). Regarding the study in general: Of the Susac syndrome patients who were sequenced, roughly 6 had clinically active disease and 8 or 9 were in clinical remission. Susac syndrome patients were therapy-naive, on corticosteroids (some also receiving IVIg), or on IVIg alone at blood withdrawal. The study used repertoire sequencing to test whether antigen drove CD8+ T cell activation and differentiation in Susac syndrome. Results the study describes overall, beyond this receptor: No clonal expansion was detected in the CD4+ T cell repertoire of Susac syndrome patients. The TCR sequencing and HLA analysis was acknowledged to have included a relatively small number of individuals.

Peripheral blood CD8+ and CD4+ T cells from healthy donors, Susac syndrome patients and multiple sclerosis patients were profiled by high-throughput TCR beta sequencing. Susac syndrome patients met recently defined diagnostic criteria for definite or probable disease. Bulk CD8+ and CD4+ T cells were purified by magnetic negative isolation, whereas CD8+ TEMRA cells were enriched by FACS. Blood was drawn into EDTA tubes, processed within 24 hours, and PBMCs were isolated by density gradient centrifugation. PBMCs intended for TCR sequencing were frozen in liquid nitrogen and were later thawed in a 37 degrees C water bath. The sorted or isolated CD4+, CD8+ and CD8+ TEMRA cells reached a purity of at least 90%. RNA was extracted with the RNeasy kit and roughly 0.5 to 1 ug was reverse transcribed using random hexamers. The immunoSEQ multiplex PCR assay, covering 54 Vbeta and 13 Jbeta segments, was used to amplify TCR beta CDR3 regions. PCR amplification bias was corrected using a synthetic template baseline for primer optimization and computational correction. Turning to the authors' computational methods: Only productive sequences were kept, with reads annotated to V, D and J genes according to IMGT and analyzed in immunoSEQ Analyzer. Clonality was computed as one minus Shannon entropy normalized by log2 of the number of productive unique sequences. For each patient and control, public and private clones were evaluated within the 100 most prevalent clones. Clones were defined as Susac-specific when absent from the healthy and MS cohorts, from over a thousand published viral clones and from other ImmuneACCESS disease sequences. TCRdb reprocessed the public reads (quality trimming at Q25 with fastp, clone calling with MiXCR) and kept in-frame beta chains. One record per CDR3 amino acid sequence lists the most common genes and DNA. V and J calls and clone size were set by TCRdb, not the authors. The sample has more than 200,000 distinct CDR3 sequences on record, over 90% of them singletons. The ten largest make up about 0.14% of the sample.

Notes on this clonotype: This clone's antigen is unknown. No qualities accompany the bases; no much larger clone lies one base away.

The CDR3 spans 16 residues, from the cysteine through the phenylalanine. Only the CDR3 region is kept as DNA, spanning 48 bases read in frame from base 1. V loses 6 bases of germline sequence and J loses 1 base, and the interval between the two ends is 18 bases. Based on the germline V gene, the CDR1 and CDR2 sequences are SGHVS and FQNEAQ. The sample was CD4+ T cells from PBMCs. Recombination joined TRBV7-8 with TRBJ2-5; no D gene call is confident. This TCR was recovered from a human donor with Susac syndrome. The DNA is TGTGCCAGCAGTCCTTTAGTCTCTCTTATCCAAGAGACCCAGTACTTC. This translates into CASSPLVSLIQETQYF.